Listed below are T cell receptor beta chains from one sample, sequenced in a study of lymphopenia after photon versus proton radiotherapy. Data came from immunoSEQ multiplex PCR; TCRdb stores just in-frame clones and leaves some out. The sample contains about 28,000 clones, about four fifths of which appear only once. The sequences come from peripheral blood, collected from a patient treated with photon-based radiotherapy. These receptors originate from a man aged 45-65 years with gastric cancer. Each CDR3 is given with its conserved first and last residue. The D gene is left open where the match is weak. Clone size appears in some rows only: once, few, many, or a class for an expanded clone.

J: TRBJ1-2; V: TRBV7-9; D: .; size: few; DNA: TGTGCCAGCAGCCTTCCGGACAGAGACTACACCTTC; CDR3: CASSLPDRDYTF
J: TRBJ1-1; V: TRBV30; D: .; size: .; DNA: TGTGCCTGGAGTGTACAGGGGAACACTGAAGCTTTCTTT; CDR3: CAWSVQGNTEAFF
J: TRBJ2-3; V: TRBV2; D: .; size: .; DNA: TGTGCCAGCAATAGCAGGGTCGGCGATACGCAGTATTTT; CDR3: CASNSRVGDTQYF
J: TRBJ1-1; V: TRBV19; D: .; size: .; DNA: TGTGCCAGTAGTTTAAACACTGAAGCTTTCTTT; CDR3: CASSLNTEAFF
J: TRBJ1-6; V: TRBV27; D: .; size: .; DNA: TGTGCCAGCAGTTTATCAACAGGGTATAGGAGCTCCTATAATTCACCCCTCCACTTT; CDR3: CASSLSTGYRSSYNSPLHF
J: TRBJ1-2; V: TRBV10-3; D: TRBD1; size: few; DNA: TGTGCCAGCAACCCACAAACCGGGACAGGGTACTATGGCTACACCTTC; CDR3: CASNPQTGTGYYGYTF
J: TRBJ2-3; V: TRBV19; D: .; size: .; DNA: TGTGCCAGTAAGTTCTCTGGGCTGAGCACAGATACGCAGTATTTT; CDR3: CASKFSGLSTDTQYF
J: TRBJ2-1; V: TRBV11-1; D: .; size: .; DNA: TGTGCCAGCAGCCTGAGACACAGCATCAGCTCCTACAATGAGCAGTTCTTC; CDR3: CASSLRHSISSYNEQFF
J: TRBJ2-2; V: TRBV15; D: .; size: .; DNA: TGTGCCACCAGCAGAGATCCCACGGACACCGGGGAGCTGTTTTTT; CDR3: CATSRDPTDTGELFF
J: TRBJ2-1; V: TRBV7-2; D: .; size: .; DNA: TGTGCCAGCAGCGTCGGGGCAGGGTCGGTCTACAATGAGCAGTTCTTC; CDR3: CASSVGAGSVYNEQFF
J: TRBJ2-7; V: TRBV4-3; D: .; size: .; DNA: TGCGCCAGCAGCCTTAACCCGCTGGGGGCCTACGAGCAGTACTTC; CDR3: CASSLNPLGAYEQYF
J: TRBJ2-7; V: TRBV5-1; D: TRBD1; size: once; DNA: TGCGCCAGCAGCGCGACGCTACAGGGGTACGAGCAGTACTTC; CDR3: CASSATLQGYEQYF
J: TRBJ2-6; V: TRBV10-3; D: .; size: .; DNA: TGTGCCAGCCGCCAGGTTGCTGGGGCCAACGTCCTGACTTTC; CDR3: CASRQVAGANVLTF
J: TRBJ1-4; V: TRBV5-6; D: .; size: few; DNA: TGTGCCAGCAGCTCCATCTCGGGAAATGAAAAACTGTTTTTT; CDR3: CASSSISGNEKLFF
J: TRBJ1-3; V: TRBV9; D: .; size: medium-sized; DNA: TGTGCCAGCAGCGGGGCACTCTATGGAAACACCATATATTTT; CDR3: CASSGALYGNTIYF
J: TRBJ1-2; V: TRBV20-1; D: .; size: .; DNA: TGCAGTGCTAGGGGGGACTATGGCTACACCTTC; CDR3: CSARGDYGYTF
J: TRBJ2-3; V: TRBV2; D: TRBD2; size: once; DNA: TGTGCCAGCGGTGCTAGCGGGGTCTCAGATACGCAGTATTTT; CDR3: CASGASGVSDTQYF
J: TRBJ1-2; V: TRBV27; D: TRBD1; size: .; DNA: TGTGCCAGCAGGGGACAGGGTAACTATGGCTACACCTTC; CDR3: CASRGQGNYGYTF
J: TRBJ2-3; V: TRBV7-6; D: TRBD2; size: once; DNA: TGTGCCAGCAGCCCCACCTCTAGCGGGGGGTGGGCAGATACGCAGTATTTT; CDR3: CASSPTSSGGWADTQYF
J: TRBJ1-1; V: TRBV5-5; D: TRBD1; size: .; DNA: TGTGCCAGCAGCCCTTCAGGGGGGACTGAAGCTTTCTTT; CDR3: CASSPSGGTEAFF
J: TRBJ2-3; V: TRBV4-2; D: TRBD2; size: .; DNA: TGTGCCAGCAGCCCCGGTAGCGGGGGCCTCACAGATACGCAGTATTTT; CDR3: CASSPGSGGLTDTQYF
J: TRBJ1-2; V: TRBV7-6; D: TRBD1; size: few; DNA: TGTGCCAGCAGCCCCGGGACAGGGGGCCTCTATGGCTACACCTTC; CDR3: CASSPGTGGLYGYTF
J: TRBJ2-5; V: TRBV7-6; D: TRBD2; size: .; DNA: TGTGCCAGCGTACCGCTAGCGGGGGGGCCGCAGACCCAGTACTTC; CDR3: CASVPLAGGPQTQYF
J: TRBJ1-1; V: TRBV7-9; D: .; size: .; DNA: TGTGCCAGCAGCCCCCCGGGGATTATGAACACTGAAGCTTTCTTT; CDR3: CASSPPGIMNTEAFF
J: TRBJ1-1; V: TRBV19; D: .; size: once; DNA: TGTGCCAGTAGTATTCTGGGTCTGAACACTGAAGCTTTCTTT; CDR3: CASSILGLNTEAFF
J: TRBJ1-1; V: TRBV5-4; D: .; size: once; DNA: TGTGCCAATCCTAACATGAACACTGAAGCTTTCTTT; CDR3: CANPNMNTEAFF
J: TRBJ1-4; V: TRBV18; D: TRBD1; size: .; DNA: TGTGCCAGCTCACCACAGGGGGCAGCTAATGAAAAACTGTTTTTT; CDR3: CASSPQGAANEKLFF